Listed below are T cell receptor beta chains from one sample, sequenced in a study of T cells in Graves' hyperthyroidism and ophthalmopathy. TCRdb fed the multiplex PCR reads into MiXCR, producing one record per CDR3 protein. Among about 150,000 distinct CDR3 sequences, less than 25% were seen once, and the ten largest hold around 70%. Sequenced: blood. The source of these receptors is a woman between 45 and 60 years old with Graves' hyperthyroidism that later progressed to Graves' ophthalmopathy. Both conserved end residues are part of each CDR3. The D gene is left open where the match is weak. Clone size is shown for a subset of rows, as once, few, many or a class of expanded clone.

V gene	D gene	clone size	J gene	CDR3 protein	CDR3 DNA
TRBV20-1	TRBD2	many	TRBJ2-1	CSAELGLAGYNEQFF	TGCAGTGCTGAGCTGGGACTAGCGGGGTACAATGAGCAGTTCTTC
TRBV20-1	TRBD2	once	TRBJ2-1	CSASDSGITLNEQFF	TGCAGTGCAAGCGATAGCGGGATTACTCTCAATGAGCAGTTCTTC
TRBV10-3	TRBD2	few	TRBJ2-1	CAIGPGLAGGPTGIYNEQFF	TGTGCCATCGGGCCGGGACTAGCGGGAGGGCCGACAGGTATTTACAATGAGCAGTTCTTC
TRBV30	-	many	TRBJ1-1	CAWSLSRETEAFF	TGTGCCTGGAGTCTTTCGCGGGAGACTGAAGCTTTCTTT
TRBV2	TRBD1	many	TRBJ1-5	CASSGGQGSDGNQPQHF	TGTGCCAGCAGTGGGGGACAGGGGTCTGATGGCAATCAGCCCCAGCATTTT
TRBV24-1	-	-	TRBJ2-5	CATSDQQGNRETQYF	TGTGCCACCAGTGATCAACAGGGTAATAGAGAGACCCAGTACTTC
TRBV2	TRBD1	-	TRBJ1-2	CASSSGQGYDGYTF	TGTGCCAGCAGTTCGGGACAGGGGTACGACGGCTACACCTTC
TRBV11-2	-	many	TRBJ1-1	CASSLGFLNTEAFF	TGTGCCAGCAGCTTAGGGTTTCTGAACACTGAAGCTTTCTTT
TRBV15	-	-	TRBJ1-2	CATSGLRGDGYIF	TGTGCCACCAGCGGCCTCAGGGGTGATGGCTACATCTTC
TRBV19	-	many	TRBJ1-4	CASRRDEKLFF	TGTGCCAGTAGGAGAGATGAAAAACTGTTTTTT
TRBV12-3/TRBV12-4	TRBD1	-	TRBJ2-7	CASNNPSAGTAGEQYF	TGTGCCAGCAACAACCCTTCGGCAGGGACAGCTGGCGAGCAGTACTTC
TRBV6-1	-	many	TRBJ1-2	CASSETGNYGYTF	TGTGCCAGCAGTGAAACGGGGAACTATGGCTACACCTTC
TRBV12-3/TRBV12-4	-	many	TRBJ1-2	CASSLGSLPYTF	TGTGCCAGCAGTCTCGGGTCCCTCCCATACACCTTC
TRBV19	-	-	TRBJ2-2	CATQLASAGELFF	TGTGCCACCCAACTAGCTTCGGCCGGGGAGCTGTTTTTT
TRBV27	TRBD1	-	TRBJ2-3	CASSFGDRRTDTQYF	TGTGCCAGCAGTTTTGGGGACAGACGAACAGATACGCAGTATTTT
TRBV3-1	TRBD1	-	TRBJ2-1	CASSRRPDRGNNEQFF	TGTGCCAGCAGCCGACGCCCGGACAGGGGAAACAATGAGCAGTTCTTC
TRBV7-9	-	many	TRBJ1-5	CASSLGGYNQPQHF	TGTGCCAGCAGCTTAGGGGGGTACAATCAGCCCCAGCATTTT
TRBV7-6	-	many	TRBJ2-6	CASSLSPGSGANVLTF	TGTGCCAGCAGCTTATCCCCCGGGTCTGGGGCCAACGTCCTGACTTTC
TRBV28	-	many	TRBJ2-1	CASSLGRSFRWQFF	TGTGCCAGCAGTTTAGGCAGGTCTTTTAGGTGGCAGTTCTTC
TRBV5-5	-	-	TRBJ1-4	CASSLEAASGKLFF	TGTGCCAGCAGCTTGGAGGCAGCATCGGGAAAACTGTTTTTT
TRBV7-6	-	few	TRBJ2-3	CASSFLGYTDTQYF	TGTGCCAGCAGCTTCCTGGGGTACACAGATACGCAGTATTTT
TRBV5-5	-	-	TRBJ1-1	CASSLGAYEAFF	TGTGCCAGCAGCTTGGGAGCGTATGAAGCTTTCTTT
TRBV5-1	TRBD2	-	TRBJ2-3	CASSQGLAGIADTQYF	TGCGCCAGCAGCCAGGGACTAGCGGGAATAGCAGATACGCAGTATTTT
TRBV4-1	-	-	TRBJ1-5	CASSVQPNQPQHF	TGCGCCAGCAGCGTACAGCCTAATCAGCCCCAGCATTTT
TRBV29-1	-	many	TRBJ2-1	CSVELGHEQFF	TGCAGCGTTGAGTTAGGACATGAGCAGTTCTTC
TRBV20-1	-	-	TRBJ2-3	CSAQSGGPTDTQYF	TGCAGTGCTCAATCAGGTGGACCAACAGATACGCAGTATTTT
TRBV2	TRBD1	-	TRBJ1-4	CASSETGGRNEKLFF	TGTGCCAGCAGCGAAACAGGGGGAAGAAATGAAAAACTGTTTTTT
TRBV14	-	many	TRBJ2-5	CASSQDNRRQETQYF	TGTGCCAGCAGCCAAGATAACAGGAGGCAAGAGACCCAGTACTTC
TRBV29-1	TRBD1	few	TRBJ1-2	CSVERAGGGYTF	TGCAGCGTTGAGCGGGCAGGGGGTGGCTACACCTTC
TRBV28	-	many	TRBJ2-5	CASSTWGRRGAETQYF	TGTGCCAGCAGTACCTGGGGCCGGCGGGGAGCTGAGACCCAGTACTTC
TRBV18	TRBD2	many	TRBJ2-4	CASSQGLAGKNIQYF	TGTGCCAGCTCCCAGGGACTAGCGGGCAAAAACATTCAGTACTTC
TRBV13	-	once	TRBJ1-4	CASSSRDTNEKLFF	TGTGCCAGCAGCTCAAGAGACACAAATGAAAAACTGTTTTTT
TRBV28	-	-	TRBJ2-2	CATLIASNTGELFF	TGTGCCACCTTGATCGCCTCGAACACCGGGGAGCTGTTTTTT
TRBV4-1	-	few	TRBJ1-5	CASSQERDLSNQPQHF	TGCGCCAGCAGCCAAGAAAGGGACCTTAGCAATCAGCCCCAGCATTTT
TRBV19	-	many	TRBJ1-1	CASRRDGTGRLNTEAFF	TGTGCCAGCCGGCGGGACGGCACAGGGAGGTTGAACACTGAAGCTTTCTTT
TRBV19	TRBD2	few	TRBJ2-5	CASSIRPGLAGKETQYF	TGTGCCAGTAGTATACGGCCGGGACTAGCGGGAAAAGAGACCCAGTACTTC
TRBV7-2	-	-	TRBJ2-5	CASSLAAGPRETQYF	TGTGCCAGCAGCTTAGCGGCAGGGCCGCGGGAGACCCAGTACTTC
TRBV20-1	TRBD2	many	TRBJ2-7	CSAREAGGPHEQYF	TGCAGTGCCAGAGAAGCGGGAGGGCCCCACGAGCAGTACTTC
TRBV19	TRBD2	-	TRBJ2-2	CASRKGLAGGNTGELFF	TGTGCCAGTAGGAAAGGACTAGCGGGAGGAAACACCGGGGAGCTGTTTTTT
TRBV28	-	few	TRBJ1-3	CASSLQGRSGNTIYF	TGTGCCAGCAGTTTACAAGGGCGCTCTGGAAACACCATATATTTT